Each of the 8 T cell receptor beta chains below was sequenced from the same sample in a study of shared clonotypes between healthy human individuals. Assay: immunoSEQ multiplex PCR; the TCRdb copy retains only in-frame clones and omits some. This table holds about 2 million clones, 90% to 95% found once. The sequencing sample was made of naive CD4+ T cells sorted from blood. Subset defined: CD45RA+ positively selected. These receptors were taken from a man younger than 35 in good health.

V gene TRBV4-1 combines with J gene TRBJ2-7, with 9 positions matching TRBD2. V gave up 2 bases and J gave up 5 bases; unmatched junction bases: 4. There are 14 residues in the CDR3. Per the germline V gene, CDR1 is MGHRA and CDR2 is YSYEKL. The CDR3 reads CASSQQLAGNEQYF. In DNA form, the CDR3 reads TGCGCCAGCAGCCAACAGCTAGCGGGAAACGAGCAGTACTTC.

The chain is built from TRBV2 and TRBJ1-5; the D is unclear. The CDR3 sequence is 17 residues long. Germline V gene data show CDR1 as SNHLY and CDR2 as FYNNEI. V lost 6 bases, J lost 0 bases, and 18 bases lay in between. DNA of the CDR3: TGTGCCAGCAGCGGAACAACTGATCGCGATAGCAATCAGCCCCAGCATTTT. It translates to CASSGTTDRDSNQPQHF.

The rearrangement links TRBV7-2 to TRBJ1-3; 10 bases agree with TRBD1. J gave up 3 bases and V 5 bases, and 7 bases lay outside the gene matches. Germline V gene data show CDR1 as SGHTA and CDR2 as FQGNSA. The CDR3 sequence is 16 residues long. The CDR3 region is CASSRLTGGSGNTIYF. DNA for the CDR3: TGTGCCAGCAGCCGCTTGACAGGGGGCAGTGGAAACACCATATATTTT.

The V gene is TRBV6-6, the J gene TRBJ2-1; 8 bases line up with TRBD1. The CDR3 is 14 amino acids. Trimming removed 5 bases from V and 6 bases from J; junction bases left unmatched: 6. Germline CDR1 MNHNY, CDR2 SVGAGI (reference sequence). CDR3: CASSQDRVGNEQFF. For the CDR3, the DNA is TGTGCCAGCAGTCAGGACAGGGTAGGCAATGAGCAGTTCTTC.

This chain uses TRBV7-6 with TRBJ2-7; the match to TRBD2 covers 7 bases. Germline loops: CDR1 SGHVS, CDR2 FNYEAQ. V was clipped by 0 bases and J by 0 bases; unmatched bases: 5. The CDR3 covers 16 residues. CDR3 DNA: TGTGCCAGCAGCTTAGCGCGGACTAGAAACTCCTACGAGCAGTACTTC. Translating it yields CASSLARTRNSYEQYF. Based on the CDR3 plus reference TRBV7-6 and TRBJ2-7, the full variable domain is GAGVSQSPRYKVTKRGQDVALRCDPISGHVSLYWYRQALGQGPEFLTYFNYEAQQDKSGLPNDRFSAERPEGSISTLTIQRTEQRDSAMYRCASSLARTRNSYEQYFGPGTRLTVT.

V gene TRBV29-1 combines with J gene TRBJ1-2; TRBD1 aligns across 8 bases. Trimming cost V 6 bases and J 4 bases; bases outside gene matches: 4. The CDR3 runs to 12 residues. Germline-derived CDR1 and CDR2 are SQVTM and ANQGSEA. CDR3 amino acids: CSVVTGAYGYTF. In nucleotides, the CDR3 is TGCAGCGTGGTGACAGGGGCCTATGGCTACACCTTC.

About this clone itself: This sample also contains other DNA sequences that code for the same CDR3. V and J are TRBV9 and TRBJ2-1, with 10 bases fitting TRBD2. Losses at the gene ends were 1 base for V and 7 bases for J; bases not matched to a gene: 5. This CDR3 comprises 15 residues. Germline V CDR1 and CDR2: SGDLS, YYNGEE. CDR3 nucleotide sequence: TGTGCCAGCAGCGTATCCAGCGGGAGGGGGAATGAGCAGTTCTTC. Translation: CASSVSSGRGNEQFF.

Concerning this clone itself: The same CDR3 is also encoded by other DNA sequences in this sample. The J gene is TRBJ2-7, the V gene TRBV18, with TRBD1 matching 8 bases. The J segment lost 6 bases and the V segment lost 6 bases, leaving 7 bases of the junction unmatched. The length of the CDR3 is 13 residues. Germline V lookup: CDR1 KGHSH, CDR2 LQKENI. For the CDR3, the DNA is TGTGCCAGCTCGCCGGGACAGGCGGGCGAGCAGTACTTC. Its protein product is CASSPGQAGEQYF.